There are many counts of the clone carrying this T cell receptor (beta chain). Its antigen is unknown. TCRdb recomputed calls from the multiplex PCR reads with MiXCR, one row per CDR3 protein. The table has about 100,000 distinct CDR3 sequences, around 21% seen once. These data are taken from a study of breast tumors, draining lymph nodes, adjacent tissues. Samples came from axillary lymph nodes draining the breast cancer. This CDR3 is 16 amino acids long. V was clipped by 7 bases and J by 5 bases; unmatched bases: 15. Study outcomes and limitations: Tumors had less TCR diversity than lymph nodes, more than nontumor tissue. Tumor T cell lymph node origin was a supported hypothesis, not proven. Luminal-like breast cancer showed significantly higher tumor–nontumor repertoire similarity than basal-like.

The TCR was taken from a female donor with breast cancer. Some clones in this sample may be carry-over from other donors' samples. The chain employs TRBV12-3 or TRBV12-4 and TRBJ1-2, with 8 bases identical to TRBD1. The specimen sequenced was axillary lymph node tissue. The DNA for the CDR3 is TGTGCCAGCACCCTACTCGGCCAGGGGGCTTGGTATGGCTACACCTTC. Translated, it gives CASTLLGQGAWYGYTF.